This T cell receptor beta chain is from a study of blood T cell repertoires in COVID-19. Enrollees, roughly 18 to 89 years old, lived in 24 US areas. Self-reported history from a screening survey and questionnaire set each donor's cohort. Per the authors' pipeline: For nucleated cells, counts were estimated from reference gene primer amplification. The repertoire was sequenced with immunoSEQ multiplex PCR; TCRdb's copy has only in-frame clones and lacks some. The D gene and trimming were derived from the DNA, and the V and J assignments and clone size from that table. Of about 270,000 clones listed, just over 90% are singletons. Sequencing was performed on PBMCs or T cells enriched from blood (not recorded which). The receptor comes from a woman aged 40 to 50 with acute COVID-19.

In DNA, the CDR3 is TGTGCCAGCAGGCTACAGGGGAGCAACGGGGAGCTGTTTTTT. Protein product: CASRLQGSNGELFF. V is TRBV3-1 (or the pseudogene TRBV3-2) and J is TRBJ2-2, with 7 bases lining up with TRBD1. The CDR3 totals 14 residues. Germline-derived CDR1 and CDR2 are LGHDT and YNNKEL (reference sequence). The junction had 8 bases not matched to a gene; V was cut back by 6 bases and J by 7 bases.